This T cell receptor beta chain was documented in a study of T cells in Graves' hyperthyroidism and ophthalmopathy. Study results and limitations: Blood also held most thyroid clonotypes expanded beyond 0.001.

Trimming shortened V by 3 bases and J by 4 bases, and 18 bases separated the two germline ends. Germline V gene data show CDR1 as SGHAT and CDR2 as FQDESV (reference sequence). The CDR3 contains 16 residues. The TCR beta CDR3 regions underwent amplification using RNA transcripts as the source. First-round RT-PCR targeting the TCR CDR3 was performed with the HTBI primer set. TCRdb re-analysed the multiplex PCR reads in MiXCR, keeping a single row per CDR3 protein. The sample yields some 360,000 distinct CDR3 sequences, 15% to 20% seen once. The study left out patients who had uncontrolled infection, other autoimmune disease, pregnancy or lactation. This clonotype came up many times. The antigen remains undetermined.

Sequencing used blood. The receptor was isolated from a woman between 35 and 50 years old with Graves' ophthalmopathy. This sequence joins TRBV11-1 and TRBJ1-1, with D possibly being TRBD1 (5 bases). Written as DNA, the CDR3 is TGTGCCAGCAGCTTTTGGGGGTTAGACAGAGCCACTGAAGCTTTCTTT. Translation: CASSFWGLDRATEAFF.